These 3 T cell receptor beta chains came from one sample sequenced in a study of Ad26.COV2.S vaccination and SARS-CoV-2 variants. Generated by immunoSEQ multiplex PCR, the TCRdb table keeps only in-frame clones and is missing some. The data contain around 320,000 clones, approximately 86% of them singletons. The treatment was: about 20 received Ad26.COV2.S at low or high dose, single or two shots; five or six received placebo; per-sample allocation not given. Day 63 following the first vaccine or placebo injection was when the samples were taken. The specimen comprised peripheral blood, sampled in a trial of Ad26.COV2.S vaccine versus placebo. Receptors were obtained from a person between 18 and 65 years old who received the Ad26.COV2.S COVID-19 vaccine or a placebo.

The CDR3 DNA follows: TGTGCCAGCAGTGAACGGGGACTAGTATCCAATGAGCAGTTCTTC. It yields the protein CASSERGLVSNEQFF. The V call is TRBV2, the J call TRBJ2-1, with TRBD2 identical over 8 bases. From germline, CDR1 is SNHLY and CDR2 FYNNEI. The J segment lost 6 bases and the V segment lost 2 bases, leaving 6 bases of the junction unmatched. This CDR3 spans 15 amino acids.

V usage is TRBV18 and J usage is TRBJ1-1; TRBD1 matches at 9 bases. The V segment lost 1 base and the J segment 5 bases; nucleotides outside the gene matches: 5. The CDR3 runs to 15 residues. Germline CDR1 reads KGHSH; CDR2 reads LQKENI. The CDR3 DNA reads TGTGCCAGCTCACCACAGTCGGACAGGGGTACTGAAGCTTTCTTT. Translating it yields CASSPQSDRGTEAFF.

This chain joins TRBV5-8 and TRBJ1-1, with D hard to call. The germline V and J ends were trimmed by 4 bases and 0 bases, with 16 bases remaining between them. Germline V gene sequence: CDR1 SGHTS, CDR2 YDEGEE. This CDR3 comprises 16 residues. CDR3 loop: CASSPPDGRMNTEAFF. Written as DNA, the CDR3 is TGTGCCAGCAGCCCTCCGGATGGGAGGATGAACACTGAAGCTTTCTTT.